These T cell receptor beta chains were read from a single sample in a study of blood T cells in healthy people across ages. From the 5' RACE reads, TCRdb called clonotypes with MiXCR, one entry per CDR3 protein. The table shows 980,000 or so distinct CDR3 sequences, with roughly 50% occurring only once. The sequencing sample was made of blood. All receptors come from a man aged 25-45 years in good health. CDR3s include the opening cysteine and the closing phenylalanine or tryptophan. Fields, in order: D gene, J gene, V gene, clone size, CDR3 DNA, CDR3 protein. The D gene is left open where the match is weak. Clone size is shown for a subset of rows, as once, few, many or a class of expanded clone.

>NA|TRBJ1-1|TRBV28|NA
TGTGCCAGCAGTGTCAACAGTGAAGCTTTCTTT
CASSVNSEAFF
>TRBD1|TRBJ2-5|TRBV5-1|NA
TGCGCCAGCAGCTTCCGGGACAGACTTCAAGAGACCCAGTACTTC
CASSFRDRLQETQYF
>NA|TRBJ1-6|TRBV12-3/TRBV12-4|NA
TGTGCCAGCAGTTTGGCACTTTATAATTCACCCCTCCACTTT
CASSLALYNSPLHF
>TRBD1|TRBJ2-5|TRBV28|NA
TGTGCCAGCAGTTTACCCGGGACAGGGGGGCAAGAGACCCAGTACTTC
CASSLPGTGGQETQYF
>NA|TRBJ2-4|TRBV5-1|few
TGCGCCAGCAGCCCGCCGACAGAGACCAAAAACATTCAGTACTTC
CASSPPTETKNIQYF
>NA|TRBJ2-1|TRBV9|NA
TGTGCCAGCAGCGTAGGAGTGATATCTCACAATGAGCAGTTCTTC
CASSVGVISHNEQFF
>NA|TRBJ1-1|TRBV6-2/TRBV6-3|few
TGTGCCAGCAGTTACGCCAGGGTGAACACTGAAGCTTTCTTT
CASSYARVNTEAFF
>TRBD2|TRBJ2-3|TRBV29-1|NA
TGCAGCGTTCTAATACTAGCGGCGGACGCAGATACGCAGTATTTT
CSVLILAADADTQYF
>TRBD2|TRBJ2-2|TRBV7-3|NA
TGTGCCAGCAGCCCCCGGGACTATGGGCTAGGGGAGCTGTTTTTT
CASSPRDYGLGELFF
>NA|TRBJ2-5|TRBV11-1|few
TGTGCCAGCAGCGCGCCGTACCAAGAGACCCAGTACTTC
CASSAPYQETQYF
>TRBD1|TRBJ1-5|TRBV7-8|few
TGTGCCAGCAGCTCGCCCCGAGGACAGGGCAATCAGCCCCAGCATTTT
CASSSPRGQGNQPQHF
>NA|TRBJ2-5|TRBV20-1|few
TGCAGTGCTAGTGGACAGCAAGAGACCCAGTACTTC
CSASGQQETQYF
>NA|TRBJ1-2|TRBV10-3|many
TGTGCCATCAGTGCCGGGGAGTCTAGGGGCTATGGCTACACCTTC
CAISAGESRGYGYTF
>NA|TRBJ2-2|TRBV12-3/TRBV12-4|NA
TGTGCCAGCAGTCGGGGCCCTAACACCGGGGAGCTGTTTTTT
CASSRGPNTGELFF
>NA|TRBJ2-3|TRBV3-1|few
TGTGCCAGCAGCCAAGATCCGCGGACAGATACGCAGTATTTT
CASSQDPRTDTQYF
>NA|TRBJ1-2|TRBV5-1|NA
TGCGCCAGCAGCTTGACAAGGGACGCAAACTATGGCTACACCTTC
CASSLTRDANYGYTF
>TRBD1|TRBJ2-1|TRBV7-2|NA
TGTGCCAGCAGCATCCGAGACAGGGGGACTTGGTTCTTC
CASSIRDRGTWFF
>NA|TRBJ1-6|TRBV4-1|few
TGCGCCAGCCAAATAGCCACCTTAAATTCACCCCTCCACTTT
CASQIATLNSPLHF
>NA|TRBJ2-7|TRBV4-2|NA
TGTGCCAGCAGCCTCTTGCGGCCGGACGAGCAGTACTTC
CASSLLRPDEQYF
>NA|TRBJ2-1|TRBV14|few
TGTGCCAGCAGCACCCGCGGTGGGGAGAATGAGCAGTTCTTC
CASSTRGGENEQFF
>TRBD1|TRBJ2-3|TRBV11-1|once
TGTGCCAGCAGTTTGACAACACCGGGACAGGGAGGAGATACGCAGTATTTT
CASSLTTPGQGGDTQYF
>NA|TRBJ1-4|TRBV5-5|NA
TGTGCCAGCAGCCTCGTCCCCCTCGGGGAAAAACTGTTTTTT
CASSLVPLGEKLFF
>TRBD1|TRBJ2-7|TRBV28|NA
TGTGCCACCACCGACAGGGGCTACGAGCAGTACTTC
CATTDRGYEQYF
>NA|TRBJ2-5|TRBV4-1|NA
TGCGCCAGCAGCCAGCTGGTGGGGGCACAGGAGACCCAGTACTTC
CASSQLVGAQETQYF
>TRBD2|TRBJ2-1|TRBV2|NA
TGTGCCAGCAGTCTGAGACTAGCGGGAAAAACAGATGAGCAGTTCTTC
CASSLRLAGKTDEQFF
>TRBD1|TRBJ1-1|TRBV19|NA
TGTGCCAGTACCCTGGAGGGGGCGCGTGACACTGAAGCTTTCTTT
CASTLEGARDTEAFF
>TRBD1|TRBJ2-7|TRBV20-1|once
TGCAGTGCTTCGGGACAGGGGAAGCGGCTCGAGCAGTACTTC
CSASGQGKRLEQYF
>NA|TRBJ1-4|TRBV7-6|NA
TGTGCTAGCAGCTCTTTGGGACGGCAAACACAGAACGAAAAACTGTTTTTT
CASSSLGRQTQNEKLFF
>TRBD1|TRBJ2-7|TRBV27|NA
TGTGCCAGCGCATTGTCCGGGACAGGGGAACGACATGCCTACGAGCAGTACTTC
CASALSGTGERHAYEQYF
>TRBD1|TRBJ2-4|TRBV20-1|few
TGCAGTGCTAGAGAAGGTAACGACAGGGCGGCCAAAAACATTCAGTACTTC
CSAREGNDRAAKNIQYF
>NA|TRBJ1-2|TRBV6-5|many
TGTGCCAGCAGTTACTCGAGTACTGGAGGTGGCTACACCTTC
CASSYSSTGGGYTF
>TRBD1|TRBJ2-3|TRBV15|few
TGTGCCACCAGCAGAGAGGCTGACAGGGCATTCACAGATACGCAGTATTTT
CATSREADRAFTDTQYF
>TRBD2|TRBJ2-5|TRBV28|NA
TGTGCCAGCAGTTTATACGAACTAGCGGGGGGGGTACAAGAGACCCAGTACTTC
CASSLYELAGGVQETQYF
>NA|TRBJ1-2|TRBV28|few
TGTGCCAGCAGTTCCCCCCCCGGGTGGGGCTACACCTTC
CASSSPPGWGYTF